A single sample is the source of the 28 T cell receptor beta chains below, sequenced in a study of T cell repertoires in cytomegalovirus infection. A single record per CDR3 protein comes from TCRdb applying MiXCR to the reads. The table shows about 140,000 distinct CDR3 sequences, with about 6.3% occurring only once. The sequenced material came from PBMCs. Receptor source: a human donor in good health (CMV status not recorded). Some clones in this sample may be carry-over from other donors' samples.

This clonotype has ten or more counts. V gene TRBV3-1 combines with J gene TRBJ2-7; 9 nucleotides line up with TRBD2. The germline gives CDR1 LGHDT, CDR2 YNNKEL (reference sequence). This CDR3 comprises 15 residues. The V and J ends lost 2 bases and 2 bases, in that order; junction bases with no gene match: 4. In nucleotides, the CDR3 is TGTGCCAGCAGCCAACAAGCGGGGGGTCCCTACGAGCAGTACTTC. Translation: CASSQQAGGPYEQYF.

This clonotype has a count of ten or more. The J gene is TRBJ1-4, the V gene TRBV7-6; a weak D match, TRBD1 (5 bases). This CDR3 region has 16 residues. The V end was cut by 5 bases, the J end by 7 bases, with 20 bases between. Germline CDR1 is SGHVS and CDR2 is FNYEAQ. The chain's CDR3 is CASSGSRDGRGEKLFF. The CDR3 region has the DNA TGTGCCAGCAGCGGCTCCCGGGACGGCCGGGGTGAAAAACTGTTTTTT.

Many counts were recorded for this clonotype. This CDR3 reads CASSLNVNTEAFF. The DNA for the CDR3 is TGTGCCAGCAGCTTAAATGTGAACACTGAAGCTTTCTTT. The rearrangement uses TRBV7-3 and TRBJ1-1; D unresolved. The CDR3 has 13 amino acids. V shed 1 base and J shed 0 bases, with 3 bases lying between them. Germline V lookup: CDR1 SGHTA, CDR2 FQGTGA.

This clonotype occurred many times. The chain employs TRBV7-2 and TRBJ2-1; D ambiguous. V lost 5 bases and J lost 9, with 14 bases in between. Per germline, CDR1 SGHTA and CDR2 FQGNSA. CDR3 size: 13 residues. CDR3 region: CASSTDAAAEQFF. The DNA for the CDR3 is TGTGCCAGCAGCACGGACGCGGCAGCTGAGCAGTTCTTC.

This clonotype has more than one count but fewer than ten. This sequence joins TRBV15 and TRBJ2-5; TRBD1 might be the D (5 bases). The CDR3 runs 17 residues. V was trimmed by 5 bases and J by 6 bases, leaving 25 bases between them. CDR1 is LNHNV, CDR2 YYDKDF, per germline (reference sequence). In DNA form, the CDR3 reads TGTGCCACCAGCGCCCTCACCTCCACCCAGGGCAGAAAGACCCAGTACTTC. This encodes CATSALTSTQGRKTQYF.

This clonotype has a count of ten or more. The rearrangement links TRBV7-6 to TRBJ2-3; 14 bases align to TRBD2. This CDR3 has 16 amino acids. The V and J ends lost 5 bases and 3 bases, in that order; junction bases with no gene match: 4. Germline V gives CDR1 SGHVS, CDR2 FNYEAQ. CDR3 coding DNA: TGTGCCAGCAGCCAGAGACTAGCGGGGGGGACAGATACGCAGTATTTT. The encoded protein is CASSQRLAGGTDTQYF.

This clonotype was picked up many times. The CDR3 DNA is TGTGCCAGCAGCCTACTCCTTAGCACAGATACGCAGTATTTT. Amino acids: CASSLLLSTDTQYF. V usage is TRBV7-2 and J usage is TRBJ2-3; no clear D gene. The germline V gene has CDR1 SGHTA and CDR2 FQGNSA. This CDR3 is built from 14 residues. The V and J ends lost 5 bases and 0 bases respectively, with 9 bases between them. Together with reference TRBV7-2 and TRBJ2-3, the CDR3 gives the full variable domain: GAGVSQSPSNKVTEKGKDVELRCDPISGHTALYWYRQSLGQGLEFLIYFQGNSAPDKSGLPSDRFSAERTGGSVSTLTIQRTQQEDSAVYLCASSLLLSTDTQYFGPGTRLTVL.

This clonotype was observed many times. The chain is built from TRBV20-1 and TRBJ1-6; D is undetermined. Germline CDR1 and CDR2: DFQATT and SNEGSKA (reference sequence). V was trimmed by 1 base and J by 8 bases, leaving 9 bases between them. The CDR3 contains 13 residues. In DNA, the CDR3 is TGCAGTGCTAGAGGGGATGTGGATTCACCCCTCCACTTT. It codes for CSARGDVDSPLHF.

V gene TRBV29-1 combines with J gene TRBJ1-1, with a tentative D call TRBD1 (5 bases). This CDR3 is 14 amino acids long. Germline loops: CDR1 SQVTM, CDR2 ANQGSEA. V was cut by 5 bases and J by 0 bases, with 13 bases left in between. CDR3 amino acids: CSVRNLGVNTEAFF. Written as DNA, the CDR3 is TGCAGCGTTCGTAATCTGGGGGTGAACACTGAAGCTTTCTTT.

This clonotype was observed at least ten times. The chain recombines TRBV7-2 with TRBJ1-5, with 9 nucleotides matching TRBD1. V trimming: 4 bases; J trimming: 7 bases; junction bases outside the gene matches: 5. The CDR3 is 14 amino acids. Germline CDR1 is SGHTA and CDR2 is FQGNSA. CDR3 residues: CASSSGTGRQPQHF. In DNA form, the CDR3 reads TGTGCCAGCAGCTCGGGGACAGGGAGACAGCCCCAGCATTTT.

This clonotype was counted ten times or more. The chain recombines TRBV7-2 with TRBJ2-3; 10 nucleotides line up with TRBD2. The germline gives CDR1 SGHTA, CDR2 FQGNSA. The CDR3 sequence is 13 residues long. Trimming cost V 5 bases and J 14 bases; bases outside gene matches: 10. CDR3 nucleotides: TGTGCCAGCAGCCCGGGGACTAGCGACGACCCGTATTTT. It is translated as CASSPGTSDDPYF.

This chain connects TRBV18 to TRBJ1-3; D gene uncertain. The length of the CDR3 is 18 residues. Trimming removed 3 bases from V and 0 bases from J, with 18 bases in between. Looked up from germline, CDR1 is KGHSH and CDR2 is LQKENI. This CDR3 reads CASSPLSEGFTSGNTIYF. CDR3 in DNA: TGTGCCAGCTCACCTCTTTCGGAGGGCTTTACCTCTGGAAACACCATATATTTT.

This clonotype was counted many times. The chain links TRBV24-1 to TRBJ2-4; 11 bases are a match to TRBD1. The CDR3 totals 17 residues. The germline V gene has CDR1 KGHDR and CDR2 SFDVKD. V lost 3 bases and J lost 6; bases outside the gene matches: 9. The CDR3 is CATSDGTGGMFGNIQYF. The CDR3 DNA follows: TGTGCCACCAGTGATGGGACAGGGGGGATGTTCGGAAACATTCAGTACTTC.

This chain uses TRBV25-1 with TRBJ1-1, with D unclear. V dropped 1 base and J dropped 5 bases, with 8 bases sitting between them. Germline assignment: CDR1 MGHDK and CDR2 SYGVNS. The CDR3 totals 13 residues. In DNA, the CDR3 is TGTGCCAGCAGTGAATCCTCGGCGACTGAAGCTTTCTTT. Protein: CASSESSATEAFF. The complete variable domain, with remaining parts taken from reference TRBV25-1 and TRBJ1-1, reads EADIYQTPRYLVIGTGKKITLECSQTMGHDKMYWYQQDPGMELHLIHYSYGVNSTEKGDLSSESTVSRIRTEHFPLTLESARPSHTSQYLCASSESSATEAFFGQGTRLTVV.

This clonotype was detected many times. The J gene is TRBJ1-2, the V gene TRBV7-2; D might be TRBD1 (5 bases). CDR1 and CDR2 from the germline V gene are SGHTA and FQGNSA. This CDR3 has 13 amino acids. The V end was cut by 1 base, the J end by 4 bases, with 7 bases between. In nucleotides, the CDR3 is TGTGCCAGCAGCTTAGGGGACGCCTATGGCTACACCTTC. Translated, it gives CASSLGDAYGYTF.

This clonotype occurred a few times. J is TRBJ1-6 and V is TRBV27; the match to TRBD1 covers 9 bases. CDR1 is MNHEY and CDR2 is SMNVEV in the germline V gene (reference sequence). This CDR3 comprises 15 residues. V lost 2 bases, J lost 6 bases, and 2 bases stayed unmatched. The CDR3 loop reads CASSLRDRANSPLHF. For the CDR3, the DNA is TGTGCCAGCAGTTTACGGGACAGGGCTAATTCACCCCTCCACTTT.

This clonotype was counted ten times or more. The chain recombines TRBV28 with TRBJ2-7; D might be TRBD1 (6 bases). Germline V lookup: CDR1 MDHEN, CDR2 SYDVKM. Trimming took 10 bases from V and 2 from J, leaving 15 bases between them. The CDR3 totals 13 residues. This CDR3 reads CATLNRATYEQYF. The CDR3 DNA is TGTGCCACCCTGAACAGGGCGACCTACGAGCAGTACTTC.

This clonotype was observed many times. This chain uses TRBV7-6 with TRBJ1-5; D may be TRBD1 (5 bases). The CDR3 loop spans 15 amino acids. The germline V and J ends were trimmed by 5 bases and 0 bases, with 11 bases remaining between them. The germline V gene has CDR1 SGHVS and CDR2 FNYEAQ. The CDR3 is CASSPGRNSNQPQHF. CDR3 sequence (DNA): TGTGCCAGCAGCCCGGGACGGAATAGCAATCAGCCCCAGCATTTT. The full variable domain, completed using reference TRBV7-6 and TRBJ1-5, is GAGVSQSPRYKVTKRGQDVALRCDPISGHVSLYWYRQALGQGPEFLTYFNYEAQQDKSGLPNDRFSAERPEGSISTLTIQRTEQRDSAMYRCASSPGRNSNQPQHFGDGTRLSIL.

The chain joins TRBV19 to TRBJ2-2; D is perhaps TRBD1 or TRBD2 (5 bases each). The length of the CDR3 is 16 residues. V was clipped by 6 bases and J by 0 bases, with 14 bases between them. CDR1 LNHDA and CDR2 SQIVND come from the germline V gene (reference sequence). The DNA of the CDR3 is TGTGCCAGTAGCCCGCGTCCGGGGCCGAACACCGGGGAGCTGTTTTTT. It yields the protein CASSPRPGPNTGELFF.

This clonotype occurred many times. The chain has TRBV4-2 and TRBJ1-1; no firm D call. V was clipped by 0 bases and J by 0 bases, with 11 bases between them. The CDR3 contains 16 residues. Germline assignment: CDR1 LGHNA and CDR2 YNFKEQ. CDR3 DNA sequence: TGTGCCAGCAGCCAAGAAAGGTTCGCATTGAACACTGAAGCTTTCTTT. It encodes CASSQERFALNTEAFF.

This chain connects TRBV19 to TRBJ1-6; 10 nucleotides agree with TRBD1. The germline V gene has CDR1 LNHDA and CDR2 SQIVND (reference sequence). V trimming: 5 bases; J trimming: 5 bases; junction bases outside the gene matches: 9. The CDR3 extends over 17 amino acids. DNA for the CDR3: TGTGCCAGTAGTCCGCGGGACAGGGGCTACGATAATTCACCCCTCCACTTT. Protein sequence: CASSPRDRGYDNSPLHF.

This clonotype was recorded many times. This chain joins TRBV11-1 and TRBJ1-6; D uncertain. The CDR3 is 16 amino acids. CDR1 is SGHAT, CDR2 FQDESV, per germline (reference sequence). Trimming stripped 4 bases from V and 7 bases from J, with 17 bases between. The DNA of the CDR3 is TGTGCCAGCAGCTCAGGACGGTCCGGCCGAAATTCACCCCTCCACTTT. Translating gives CASSSGRSGRNSPLHF.

This clonotype was counted ten times or more. The rearrangement joins TRBV11-1 to TRBJ2-2; D is ambiguous. CDR3 length equals 15 residues. CDR1 and CDR2 from the germline V gene are SGHAT and FQDESV (reference sequence). Trimming cost V 4 bases and J 2 bases, with 11 bases left between them. The CDR3 region has the DNA TGTGCCAGCAGCTCCGGGCAGCTCAACACCGGGGAGCTGTTTTTT. Its protein is CASSSGQLNTGELFF. Complete variable domain (other parts from reference TRBV11-1 and TRBJ2-2): EAEVAQSPRYKITEKSQAVAFWCDPISGHATLYWYRQILGQGPELLVQFQDESVVDDSQLPKDRFSAERLKGVDSTLKIQPAELGDSAMYLCASSSGQLNTGELFFGEGSRLTVL.

The chain joins TRBV5-1 to TRBJ1-6; 7 bases map to TRBD1. Germline V gene sequence: CDR1 SGHRS, CDR2 YFSETQ. The CDR3 sequence is 15 residues long. The V and J ends lost 0 bases and 8 bases, in that order; junction bases with no gene match: 5. The CDR3 DNA reads as TGCGCCAGCAGCTTGGACAGGGGAGTCTATTCACCCCTCCACTTT. It codes for CASSLDRGVYSPLHF.

This clonotype was detected only once. The V call is TRBV19, the J call TRBJ1-1; maybe TRBD1 (5 bases). CDR1 and CDR2 (germline): LNHDA, SQIVND (reference sequence). Trimming pared 6 bases from V and 3 bases from J, leaving 14 bases between. The CDR3 has 14 residues. The DNA of the CDR3 is TGTGCCAGTAGGCCGGGACGGACCTACACTGAAGCTTTCTTT. This codes for CASRPGRTYTEAFF.

The genes are TRBV4-3 and TRBJ1-2; D not resolved. The CDR3 contains 15 residues. CDR1 LGHNA and CDR2 YSLEER come from the germline V gene. Deletions cut 1 base from V and 3 bases from J, with 12 bases between. The CDR3 DNA follows: TGCGCCAGCAGCCAAGTTCCGGCCGCTGACTATGGCTACACCTTC. Translated: CASSQVPAADYGYTF.

Many counts were recorded for this clonotype. The rearrangement links TRBV7-2 to TRBJ1-2; D is ambiguous. The V gene's germline CDR1 is SGHTA and CDR2 FQGNSA. CDR3 length: 12 amino acids. Trimming cost V 4 bases and J 8 bases, with 11 bases left between them. CDR3 sequence reads: CASSSHPGGYTF. For the CDR3, the DNA is TGTGCCAGCAGCTCCCACCCGGGGGGCTACACCTTC. The whole variable domain, filled in from reference TRBV7-2 and TRBJ1-2, reads GAGVSQSPSNKVTEKGKDVELRCDPISGHTALYWYRQSLGQGLEFLIYFQGNSAPDKSGLPSDRFSAERTGGSVSTLTIQRTQQEDSAVYLCASSSHPGGYTFGSGTRLTVV.

This clonotype was counted at least ten times. The rearrangement uses TRBV7-2 and TRBJ1-2; D uncertain. Looked up from germline, CDR1 is SGHTA and CDR2 is FQGNSA. V lost 5 bases, J lost 10 bases, and 14 bases lay in between. The CDR3 is 12 residues long. The CDR3 DNA follows: TGTGCCAGCAGCCCGATGGGCCCGGACTACACCTTC. Translating it yields CASSPMGPDYTF.